The clone carrying this T cell receptor (beta chain) came up a few times. Trimming left V 1 base short and J 7 bases short, with 4 bases between. Looked up from germline, CDR1 is SGHDN and CDR2 is FVKESK. This CDR3 is 12 amino acids long. This entry is derived from a study of blood T cell repertoires in COVID-19. Across the study: Spain, Italy and the United States supplied samples that represented acute and convalescent COVID-19.

Here immunoSEQ multiplex PCR was the method, and the copy in TCRdb shows in-frame clones only, minus some. The table has about 310,000 clones, over 75% seen once; the top ten hold approximately 7.8%. This TCR came from a woman in her fifties or sixties who had recovered from COVID-19. The V and J genes are TRBV14 and TRBJ2-2; D gene uncertain. The sample comprised peripheral blood. CDR3 bases: TGTGCCAGCAGCCAAGGCGGCGGGGAGCTGTTTTTT. It encodes CASSQGGGELFF.